This T cell receptor (beta chain) comes out of a study of long-term antiretroviral therapy in people with HIV. Study conclusions and caveats: In the period from the mid-2000s to the late 2010s, blood was collected, possibly under older ART regimens.

Running of the v3.0 immunoSEQ assay took place at survey level. The data were produced by immunoSEQ multiplex PCR, yet TCRdb's version contains in-frame clones alone and is incomplete. Of about 43,000 clones listed, about 89% are singletons. As for this clone: As yet, its antigen is unknown.

V lost 4 bases to trimming and J lost 0 bases; unmatched junction nucleotides: 9. Looked up from germline, CDR1 is LGHNT and CDR2 is FRNRAP. The CDR3 loop spans 17 amino acids. This sample comprised unsorted PBMCs, obtained 0.1 years before starting antiretroviral therapy. The TCR sequence derives from a woman between 45 and 65 years old with HIV. The V gene is TRBV12-5, the J gene TRBJ2-1, with 7 bases that match TRBD1. The CDR3 DNA follows: TGTGCTAGTGGTTCACAGGACAGGAGCAGCTCCTACAATGAGCAGTTCTTC. This gives the protein CASGSQDRSSSYNEQFF. Full variable domain (remainder filled in from reference TRBV12-5 and TRBJ2-1): DARVTQTPRHKVTEMGQEVTMRCQPILGHNTVFWYRQTMMQGLELLAYFRNRAPLDDSGMPKDRFSAEMPDATLATLKIQPSEPRDSAVYFCASGSQDRSSSYNEQFFGPGTRLTVL.